This record concerns one T cell receptor (beta chain) sequence. The sample originates from a study of identical twins' blood T cells. Via MiXCR, TCRdb re-called the 5' RACE reads, giving one row per CDR3 protein. The profile shows 400,000 or so distinct CDR3 sequences, 28% of them singletons. Germline V CDR1 and CDR2: KGHSH, LQKENI. V was pared by 6 bases and J by 3 bases, with 20 bases between. This CDR3 has 16 residues. Sample: PBMCs. The origin of this receptor is a woman aged 18 to 55 in good health. The V call is TRBV18, the J call TRBJ1-1; no definite D call. The CDR3 loop reads CASSVTVRLDYTEAFF. The CDR3 nucleotides read TGTGCCAGCTCCGTTACAGTCCGGTTAGATTACACTGAAGCTTTCTTT.